The T cell receptor beta chain under discussion was sequenced for a study of OX40 agonist ivuxolimab in advanced cancers. A note on the overall study: The costimulatory receptor OX40 (CD134) was targeted by ivuxolimab, a fully human IgG2 agonistic monoclonal antibody. Intravenous ivuxolimab was administered to patients every 2 weeks at six dose levels: 0.01, 0.1, 0.3, 1.5, 3 and 10 mg/kg. Of the roughly 50 dose-escalation patients, hepatocellular carcinoma was present in approximately 20, melanoma in around 15, renal cell carcinoma in 9 and head and neck cancer in 9. In the dose-escalation cohort, 82.7% of patients were male, and the mean age was approximately 60 years, with a range of about 23 to 90. Prior anti-PD-1, anti-PD-L1 or anti-CTLA-4 therapy was permitted, and 30% to 50% of dose-escalation patients had received checkpoint inhibitors. Partial responses were achieved by three dose-escalation patients, of whom one had hepatocellular carcinoma and two had cutaneous melanoma. Peripheral TCRbeta sequencing aimed to test whether ivuxolimab altered TCR sequence diversity and caused clonal T-cell expansion. The paper reports the monotherapy dose-escalation portion (N ≈ 50 patients) of the phase I ivuxolimab trial.

Study-wide conclusions, independent of this receptor: Partial responders in the 0.1-3.0 mg/kg groups had among the lowest normalized peripheral clonal expansion, especially among CD8+ T cells. After ivuxolimab, CD8+ T cells had more expanded clones than CD4+ T cells on average. The antigen specificity of the peripheral T cells that underwent clonal expansion was not determined. At doses from 0.1 to 3.0 mg/kg, clonal expansion was seen in both CD4+ and CD8+ blood T cells between baseline and week 6. Low levels of normalized T-cell clonal expansion were also seen in some patients who did not respond.

Genomic DNA was extracted from sorted cells for sequencing of the TCRbeta CDR3 region. TCRbeta CDR3 regions were sequenced using the immunoSEQ Assay. Drawn from immuneACCESS, this table holds only the in-frame rearrangements with V and J called that TCRdb kept. Clones are partly lost; checked studies trace under half to an unresolved V gene and leave the rest unexplained. This sample has 75,000 to 90,000 clones in its table, and more than 75% of those were observed once. Of the sample, about 1.5% is held by the ten largest clones. The trial excluded patients who had a history of autoimmune disease or were on systemic immunosuppression. Peripheral blood for TCR sequencing was collected from all dose cohorts at baseline, on cycle 4 day 1, and on cycle 7 day 1. The samples were taken from a phase I, first-in-human, multicenter, open-label dose-escalation trial of ivuxolimab. The trial enrolled adults with locally advanced or metastatic head and neck squamous cell, hepatocellular, melanoma or renal cell carcinoma. Before TCR sequencing, CD4+ and CD8+ T cells were separately sorted from peripheral blood.

This clone is a singleton in its sample. There is no known antigen for this receptor. It has no much larger one-base neighbor in the sample; base qualities were not kept. Reading from cysteine to phenylalanine, the CDR3 counts 15 amino acids. Only the CDR3 part of the read is kept: 45 bases, read in frame from the first base. Relative to germline, V is missing 6 bases and J is missing 3 bases, with 11 bases of the junction outside any gene match. CDR1 and CDR2, looked up from the germline V gene (reference sequence), are LNHDA and SQIVND. The sequence was obtained from an adult with an advanced solid tumor such as melanoma, head and neck, liver or kidney cancer. The sample consisted of CD4+ or CD8+ T cells sorted from blood, taken in a trial of the OX40 agonist ivuxolimab. The chain couples TRBV19 to TRBJ2-7; 7 bases in the junction line up with TRBD1. The CDR3 region: CASRTGASPYYEQYF. The DNA sequence follows: TGTGCCAGTAGAACAGGGGCAAGCCCCTACTACGAGCAGTACTTC.